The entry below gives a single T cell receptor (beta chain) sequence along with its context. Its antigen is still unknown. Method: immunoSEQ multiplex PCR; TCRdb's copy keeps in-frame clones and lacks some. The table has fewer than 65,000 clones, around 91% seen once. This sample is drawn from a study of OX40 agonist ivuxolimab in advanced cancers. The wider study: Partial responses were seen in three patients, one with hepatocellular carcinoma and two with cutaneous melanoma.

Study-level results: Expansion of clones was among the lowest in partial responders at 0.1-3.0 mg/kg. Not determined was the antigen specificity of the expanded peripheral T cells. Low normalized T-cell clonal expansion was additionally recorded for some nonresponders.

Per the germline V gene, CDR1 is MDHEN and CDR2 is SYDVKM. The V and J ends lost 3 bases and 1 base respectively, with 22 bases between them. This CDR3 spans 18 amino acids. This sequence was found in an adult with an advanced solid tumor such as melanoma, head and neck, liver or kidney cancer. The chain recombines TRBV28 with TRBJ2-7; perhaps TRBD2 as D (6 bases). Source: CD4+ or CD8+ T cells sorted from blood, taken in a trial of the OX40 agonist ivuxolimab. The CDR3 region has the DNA TGTGCCAGCAGTTTGGGATGGAGGGGAAGAAGAAGGTCCTACGAGCAGTACTTC. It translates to CASSLGWRGRRRSYEQYF.